These 27 T cell receptor beta chains came from one sample sequenced in a study of OX40 agonist ivuxolimab in advanced cancers. The method was immunoSEQ multiplex PCR; TCRdb's version includes in-frame clones alone and lacks a portion of them. The top ten clones hold over 0.2% of a sample with roughly 100,000 clones, roughly 93% of them seen once. The starting material was CD4+ or CD8+ T cells sorted from blood, obtained in a trial of the OX40 agonist ivuxolimab. All receptors come from an adult with an advanced solid tumor such as melanoma, head and neck, liver or kidney cancer.

V is TRBV18 and J is TRBJ2-7; 9 positions agree with TRBD1. Germline V gives CDR1 KGHSH, CDR2 LQKENI. This CDR3 has 15 amino acids. The junction had 4 bases not matched to a gene; V was cut back by 0 bases and J by 4 bases. The CDR3 loop reads CASSPPGQGLYEQYF. CDR3 DNA sequence: TGTGCCAGCTCACCACCGGGACAGGGACTTTACGAGCAGTACTTC.

The J gene is TRBJ2-1, the V gene TRBV30, with D perhaps matching TRBD2 (5 bases). The CDR3 runs 11 residues. The germline V gene encodes CDR1 GTSNPN and CDR2 SVGIG (reference sequence). Trimming removed 5 bases from V and 9 bases from J, with 11 bases in between. DNA for the CDR3: TGTGCCTGGGCCGGTCGGGGTGAGCAGTTCTTC. Translation gives CAWAGRGEQFF.

This chain links TRBV2 with TRBJ2-3, with D possibly TRBD1 on 5 matching bases. The CDR3 consists of 13 residues. V dropped 7 bases and J dropped 4 bases, with 12 bases sitting between them. Germline CDR1 and CDR2: SNHLY and FYNNEI. The CDR3 protein is CASKEWGADTQYF. Written as DNA, the CDR3 is TGTGCCAGCAAGGAGTGGGGCGCAGATACGCAGTATTTT. The full variable domain, completed using reference TRBV2 and TRBJ2-3, is EPEVTQTPSHQVTQMGQEVILRCVPISNHLYFYWYRQILGQKVEFLVSFYNNEISEKSEIFDDQFSVERPDGSNFTLKIRSTKLEDSAMYFCASKEWGADTQYFGPGTRLTVL.

The CDR3 nucleotides are TGTGCCAGCAGCTTGGGACCGGGGGACAGGGAGACCCAGTACTTC. Its protein is CASSLGPGDRETQYF. The chain links TRBV11-3 to TRBJ2-5; 8 bases match TRBD1. Germline CDR1 reads SGHNT; CDR2 reads YENEEA. This CDR3 has 15 amino acids. The junction had 8 bases not matched to a gene; V was cut back by 3 bases and J by 5 bases.

This chain uses TRBV30 with TRBJ1-1, with TRBD1 as a possible D gene (5 bases). Germline CDR1 and CDR2: GTSNPN and SVGIG (reference sequence). The CDR3 length is 15 residues. The germline V and J ends were trimmed by 2 bases and 0 bases, with 13 bases remaining between them. CDR3 amino acids: CAWSSGQGMNTEAFF. The CDR3 nucleotides are TGTGCCTGGAGTTCCGGGCAGGGCATGAACACTGAAGCTTTCTTT.

The chain carries TRBV9 and TRBJ2-3; D not resolved. CDR3 size: 12 residues. CDR1 is SGDLS, CDR2 YYNGEE, per germline. V lost 1 base and J 2 bases, leaving 2 bases between the germline ends. DNA for the CDR3: TGTGCCAGCAGCGTACTCACAGATACGCAGTATTTT. It is translated as CASSVLTDTQYF.

The V call is TRBV4-2, the J call TRBJ2-3; D gene uncertain. V gave up 4 bases and J gave up 4 bases, with 6 bases separating them. Germline assignment: CDR1 LGHNA and CDR2 YNFKEQ. The CDR3 consists of 12 residues. The CDR3: CASSPTPDTQYF. CDR3 in DNA: TGTGCCAGCAGCCCCACGCCAGATACGCAGTATTTT.

The chain combines TRBV4-3 with TRBJ1-2; possibly TRBD1 for D (6 bases). This CDR3 region has 19 residues. CDR1 is LGHNA, CDR2 YSLEER, per germline. Between the trimmed V and J ends, which lost 1 base and 2 bases, there was a span of 23 bases. Here the CDR3 DNA reads TGCGCCAGCAGCCAAGGGTATTTTGGTCGCAGGGGCGTGAACTATGGCTACACCTTC. As protein: CASSQGYFGRRGVNYGYTF.

The chain carries TRBV19 and TRBJ2-3; D might be TRBD1 (6 bases). V was clipped by 0 bases and J by 5 bases, with 9 bases between them. This CDR3 has 14 amino acids. Looked up from germline, CDR1 is LNHDA and CDR2 is SQIVND (reference sequence). DNA of the CDR3: TGTGCCAGTAGTATAGACCGACAGGTAGATACGCAGTATTTT. As protein: CASSIDRQVDTQYF.

Only a few counts were recorded for this clone. V usage is TRBV19 and J usage is TRBJ2-3, with D possibly TRBD2 on 7 matching bases. This CDR3 has 15 amino acids. V was trimmed by 6 bases and J by 5 bases, leaving 18 bases between them. The V gene's germline CDR1 is LNHDA and CDR2 SQIVND (reference sequence). Written as DNA, the CDR3 is TGTGCCAGTAGCACTCCGGGGGGCGGGGGAGATACGCAGTATTTT. Encoded protein: CASSTPGGGGDTQYF.

This chain links TRBV14 with TRBJ1-3; D is undetermined. Trimming shortened V by 1 base and J by 0 bases, and 7 bases separated the two germline ends. Germline assignment: CDR1 SGHDN and CDR2 FVKESK. The CDR3 loop spans 15 amino acids. CDR3 amino acids: CASSQAGYSGNTIYF. The CDR3, as DNA: TGTGCCAGCAGCCAAGCCGGGTACTCTGGAAACACCATATATTTT. The entire variable domain, with the rest obtained from reference TRBV14 and TRBJ1-3, is as follows: EAGVTQFPSHSVIEKGQTVTLRCDPISGHDNLYWYRRVMGKEIKFLLHFVKESKQDESGMPNNRFLAERTGGTYSTLKVQPAELEDSGVYFCASSQAGYSGNTIYFGEGSWLTVV.

This chain joins TRBV4-2 and TRBJ2-1, with 9 bases aligning to TRBD1. With V trimmed by 8 bases and J by 8 bases, 7 bases remained unmatched. The germline V gene has CDR1 LGHNA and CDR2 YNFKEQ. There are 13 residues in the CDR3. DNA for the CDR3: TGTGCCAGCTCGGGACAGGGTGGTGATGAGCAGTTCTTC. It codes for CASSGQGGDEQFF.

The chain recombines TRBV5-4 with TRBJ2-3; D gene ambiguous. CDR1 is SGHNT, CDR2 YYREEE, per germline (reference sequence). V was clipped by 3 bases and J by 4 bases, with 9 bases between them. The CDR3 spans 13 residues. In DNA, the CDR3 is TGTGCCAGCAGCTCCACGAAGGCAGATACGCAGTATTTT. Protein product: CASSSTKADTQYF.

V is TRBV6-9 and J is TRBJ1-5; the match to TRBD1 covers 7 bases. V lost 5 bases, J lost 3 bases, and 4 bases stayed unmatched. Germline-derived CDR1 and CDR2 are MNHGY and SVAAGI. The CDR3 has 14 residues. DNA for the CDR3: TGTGCCAGCAGTCGCGACAGGGACAATCAGCCCCAGCATTTT. Protein sequence: CASSRDRDNQPQHF.

The CDR3 here is CATSRAPGYEQYF. The CDR3 nucleotides are TGTGCCACCAGCAGAGCCCCAGGCTACGAGCAGTACTTC. The chain carries TRBV15 and TRBJ2-7; D ambiguous. This CDR3 has 13 residues. V gave up 1 base and J gave up 3 bases, with 7 bases separating them. Germline assignment: CDR1 LNHNV and CDR2 YYDKDF (reference sequence). Together with reference TRBV15 and TRBJ2-7, the CDR3 gives the full variable domain: DAMVIQNPRYQVTQFGKPVTLSCSQTLNHNVMYWYQQKSSQAPKLLFHYYDKDFNNEADTPDNFQSRRPNTSFCFLDIRSPGLGDTAMYLCATSRAPGYEQYFGPGTRLTVT.

The chain couples TRBV6-6 to TRBJ1-2; D is ambiguous. Trimming left V 4 bases short and J 8 bases short, with 20 bases between. Germline assignment: CDR1 MNHNY and CDR2 SVGAGI (reference sequence). This CDR3 region has 15 residues. The CDR3 is CASSSPLGSRSGYTF. CDR3 coding DNA: TGTGCCAGCAGTTCCCCTCTCGGTTCTCGCTCGGGCTACACCTTC.

The chain recombines TRBV7-2 with TRBJ2-1; the D is unclear. CDR1 SGHTA and CDR2 FQGNSA come from the germline V gene. V lost 7 bases to trimming and J lost 0 bases, with 7 bases between them. The CDR3 has 13 amino acids. The CDR3 reads CASIWSSYNEQFF. The CDR3 DNA follows: TGTGCCAGCATTTGGAGCTCCTACAATGAGCAGTTCTTC.

This chain links TRBV27 with TRBJ1-2; D might be TRBD1 (6 bases). The CDR3 is made up of 18 amino acids. CDR1 MNHEY and CDR2 SMNVEV come from the germline V gene (reference sequence). Trimming pared 1 base from V and 5 bases from J, leaving 23 bases between. DNA for the CDR3: TGTGCCAGCAGTTTATTTGGGGGCGGTGAGGTAGTTTGGTATGGCTACACCTTC. This translates into CASSLFGGGEVVWYGYTF.

This sequence joins TRBV5-4 and TRBJ2-1; 8 bases map to TRBD2. Looked up from germline, CDR1 is SGHNT and CDR2 is YYREEE (reference sequence). The CDR3 has 16 residues. The ends lost 3 bases at V and 4 bases at J; junction bases unmatched: 9. The CDR3 DNA is TGTGCCAGCAGCTGGGCCGGGGGGGCCCCGTACAATGAGCAGTTCTTC. As protein: CASSWAGGAPYNEQFF.

V gene TRBV19 combines with J gene TRBJ2-1; D remains ambiguous. V gave up 5 bases and J gave up 4 bases, with 9 bases separating them. The CDR3 consists of 13 residues. CDR1 LNHDA and CDR2 SQIVND come from the germline V gene (reference sequence). CDR3 loop: CASSPGPYNEQFF. CDR3 bases: TGTGCCAGTAGTCCGGGCCCATACAATGAGCAGTTCTTC.

As DNA, the CDR3 is TGTGCCAGCAGCCTAGGGCTAGCGGTATCCTACAATGAGCAGTTCTTC. Its protein is CASSLGLAVSYNEQFF. The chain links TRBV7-2 to TRBJ2-1; 7 positions agree with TRBD2. CDR1 is SGHTA, CDR2 FQGNSA, per germline. V lost 5 bases, J lost 1 base, and 8 bases stayed unmatched. The CDR3 is 16 residues long.

V gene TRBV28 combines with J gene TRBJ2-3; TRBD2 aligns across 9 bases. The CDR3 covers 17 residues. Germline CDR1 reads MDHEN; CDR2 reads SYDVKM. Trimming removed 3 bases from V and 2 bases from J; junction bases left unmatched: 9. The CDR3 DNA reads as TGTGCCAGCAGTTTCCGGACTAGCGCCCCCTTCACAGATACGCAGTATTTT. This codes for CASSFRTSAPFTDTQYF.

The rearrangement uses TRBV19 and TRBJ1-4; TRBD1 aligns across 9 bases. The germline V gene has CDR1 LNHDA and CDR2 SQIVND (reference sequence). This CDR3 comprises 17 residues. Trimming cost V 5 bases and J 4 bases; bases outside gene matches: 11. CDR3 in amino acids: CASSLRDRVSGNEKLFF. The CDR3 coding sequence is TGTGCCAGTAGTCTCCGGGACAGGGTTTCGGGTAATGAAAAACTGTTTTTT. Together with reference TRBV19 and TRBJ1-4, the CDR3 gives the full variable domain: DGGITQSPKYLFRKEGQNVTLSCEQNLNHDAMYWYRQDPGQGLRLIYYSQIVNDFQKGDIAEGYSVSREKKESFPLTVTSAQKNPTAFYLCASSLRDRVSGNEKLFFGSGTQLSVL.

V and J are TRBV7-2 and TRBJ2-2; 8 nucleotides match TRBD1. The V segment lost 4 bases and the J segment 5 bases; nucleotides outside the gene matches: 3. The germline V gene encodes CDR1 SGHTA and CDR2 FQGNSA. There are 14 residues in the CDR3. CDR3 coding DNA: TGTGCCAGCAGCTACCGGACAGGGACCGGGGAGCTGTTTTTT. This translates into CASSYRTGTGELFF.

The chain links TRBV6-6 to TRBJ1-2, with D unresolved. Germline assignment: CDR1 MNHNY and CDR2 SVGAGI (reference sequence). Trimming took off 0 bases at V and 6 bases at J, with 11 bases between the two ends. The CDR3 contains 14 residues. The CDR3: CASSYSEGADGYTF. DNA for the CDR3: TGTGCCAGCAGTTACTCTGAGGGTGCGGATGGCTACACCTTC.

The V gene is TRBV7-2, the J gene TRBJ2-1; 10 bases line up with TRBD2. Germline assignment: CDR1 SGHTA and CDR2 FQGNSA. The trim removed 3 bases at V and 4 bases at J, leaving 6 bases unmatched. The CDR3 is 16 amino acids. The CDR3 is CASSFSSGRVYNEQFF. The CDR3 DNA sequence: TGTGCCAGCAGCTTTTCTAGCGGGAGAGTATACAATGAGCAGTTCTTC.

V is TRBV6-6 and J is TRBJ2-1; no firm D call. Germline CDR1 reads MNHNY; CDR2 reads SVGAGI (reference sequence). V lost 2 bases to trimming and J lost 5 bases, with 10 bases between them. This CDR3 contains 14 residues. CDR3 sequence: CASSYGQRNNEQFF. In DNA form, the CDR3 reads TGTGCCAGCAGTTACGGGCAGAGGAACAATGAGCAGTTCTTC.